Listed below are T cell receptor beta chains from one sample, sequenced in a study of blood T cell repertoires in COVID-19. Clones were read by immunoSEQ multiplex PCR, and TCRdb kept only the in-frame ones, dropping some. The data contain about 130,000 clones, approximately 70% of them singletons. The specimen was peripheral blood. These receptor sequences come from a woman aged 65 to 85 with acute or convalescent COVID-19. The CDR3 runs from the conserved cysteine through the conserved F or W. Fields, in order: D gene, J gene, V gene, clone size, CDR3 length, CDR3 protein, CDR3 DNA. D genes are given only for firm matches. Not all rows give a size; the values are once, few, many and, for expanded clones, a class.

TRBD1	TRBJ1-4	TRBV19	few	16	CASSFGQGRANEKLFF	TGTGCCAGTAGTTTCGGACAGGGGAGGGCTAATGAAAAACTGTTTTTT
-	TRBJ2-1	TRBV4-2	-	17	CASSQGLGSGSYNEQFF	TGTGCCAGCAGCCAAGGTCTTGGGAGCGGCTCCTACAATGAGCAGTTCTTC
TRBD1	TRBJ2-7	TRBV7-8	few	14	CASSPTGTGLEQYF	TGTGCCAGCAGCCCAACCGGGACAGGGTTGGAGCAGTACTTC
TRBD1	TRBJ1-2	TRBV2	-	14	CASRSTGGRYGYTF	TGTGCCAGCAGGTCGACAGGGGGGAGGTATGGCTACACCTTC
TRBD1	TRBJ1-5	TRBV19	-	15	CASSRTGGSNQPQHF	TGTGCCAGTAGTAGAACAGGGGGGAGCAATCAGCCCCAGCATTTT
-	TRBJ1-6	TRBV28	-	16	CASEMGKGAYNSPLHF	TGTGCCAGCGAAATGGGGAAAGGGGCCTATAATTCACCCCTCCACTTT
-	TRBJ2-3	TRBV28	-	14	CASSPPTGPDTQYF	TGTGCCAGCAGTCCACCGACAGGCCCAGATACGCAGTATTTT
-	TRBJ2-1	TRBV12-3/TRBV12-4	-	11	CASSIQLEQFF	TGTGCCAGCAGTATACAGCTTGAGCAGTTCTTC
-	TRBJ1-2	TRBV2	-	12	CASIPGNYGYTF	TGTGCCAGCATACCCGGGAACTATGGCTACACCTTC
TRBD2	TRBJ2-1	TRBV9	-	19	CASSGTSGKPLSSYNEQFF	TGTGCCAGCAGCGGGACTAGCGGGAAACCTTTGAGCTCCTACAATGAGCAGTTCTTC
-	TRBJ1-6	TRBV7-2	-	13	CASSLRQNSPLHF	TGTGCCAGCAGCCTACGACAGAATTCACCCCTCCACTTT
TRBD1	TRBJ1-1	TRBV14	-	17	CASSKAGDRARNTEAFF	TGTGCCAGCAGCAAAGCTGGGGACAGGGCTAGGAACACTGAAGCTTTCTTT
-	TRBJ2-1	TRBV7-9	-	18	CASSLAGRTIFSYNEQFF	TGTGCCAGCAGCTTAGCGGGGAGGACTATATTCTCCTACAATGAGCAGTTCTTC
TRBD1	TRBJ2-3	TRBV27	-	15	CASTFSDRETDTQYF	TGTGCCAGCACGTTCTCCGACAGGGAGACAGATACGCAGTATTTT
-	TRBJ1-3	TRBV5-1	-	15	CASKVGQLSGNTIYF	TGCGCCTCGAAGGTTGGACAGTTGAGCGGAAACACCATATATTTT
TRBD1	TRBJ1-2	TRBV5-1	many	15	CASSTTLGQDYGYTF	TGCGCCAGCAGCACCACGCTCGGACAGGACTATGGCTACACCTTC
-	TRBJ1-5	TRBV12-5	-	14	CASGLQGSYQPQHF	TGTGCTAGTGGTCTCCAGGGCTCCTATCAGCCCCAGCATTTT
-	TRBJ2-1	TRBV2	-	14	CASSEGVPGKVPFF	TGTGCCAGCAGTGAAGGTGTCCCGGGAAAGGTCCCGTTCTTC
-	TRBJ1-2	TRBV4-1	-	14	CASSGRVRVYGYTF	TGCGCCAGCAGCGGCAGGGTTCGGGTCTATGGCTACACCTTC
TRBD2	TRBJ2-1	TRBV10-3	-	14	CAISPGLANDEQFF	TGTGCCATCAGCCCGGGACTAGCGAACGATGAGCAGTTCTTC
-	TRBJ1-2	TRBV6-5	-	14	CASFSTGPNYGYTF	TGTGCCAGCTTCAGTACAGGTCCTAACTATGGCTACACCTTC
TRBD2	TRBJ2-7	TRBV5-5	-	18	CASSLGGLAGKFSYEQYF	TGTGCCAGCAGCTTGGGGGGGCTAGCGGGTAAATTCTCCTACGAGCAGTACTTC
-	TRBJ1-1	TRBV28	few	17	CASSLGQGRPTNTEAFF	TGTGCCAGCAGTTTGGGGCAGGGGCGCCCCACGAACACTGAAGCTTTCTTT
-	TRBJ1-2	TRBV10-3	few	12	CAISPDSYGYTF	TGTGCCATCAGCCCGGACAGCTATGGCTACACCTTC
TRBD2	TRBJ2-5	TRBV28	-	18	CASSYRVGTSFKQETQYF	TGTGCCAGCAGTTACAGGGTCGGGACTAGCTTTAAACAAGAGACCCAGTACTTC
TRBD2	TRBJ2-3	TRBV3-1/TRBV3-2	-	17	CASSRQAGTSGTDTQYF	TGTGCCAGCAGCCGTCAAGCGGGGACTAGCGGCACAGATACGCAGTATTTT
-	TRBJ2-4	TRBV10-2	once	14	CASSSNIDKNIQYF	TGCGCCAGCAGTTCCAACATTGACAAAAACATTCAGTACTTC
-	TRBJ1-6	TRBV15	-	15	CATSRDTGYNSPLHF	TGTGCCACCAGCAGGGATACAGGGTATAATTCACCCCTCCACTTT
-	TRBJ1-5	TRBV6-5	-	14	CASSLAQGNQPQHF	TGTGCCAGCAGTCTAGCCCAGGGGAATCAGCCCCAGCATTTT
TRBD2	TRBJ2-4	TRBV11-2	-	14	CASSLSGGADIQYF	TGTGCCAGCAGCCTTAGCGGGGGGGCCGACATTCAGTACTTC
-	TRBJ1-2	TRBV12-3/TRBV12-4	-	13	CATRGGSDYGYTF	TGTGCCACGAGGGGGGGCTCGGACTATGGCTACACCTTC
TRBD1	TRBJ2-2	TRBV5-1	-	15	CASSFTGTGTGELFF	TGCGCCAGCAGCTTTACCGGGACAGGCACCGGGGAGCTGTTTTTT
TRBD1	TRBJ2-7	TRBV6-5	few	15	CASSWTGQGSYEQYF	TGTGCCAGCAGTTGGACCGGACAGGGATCCTACGAGCAGTACTTC
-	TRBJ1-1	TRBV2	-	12	CASSDPDSEAFF	TGTGCCAGCAGTGACCCGGACAGTGAAGCTTTCTTT
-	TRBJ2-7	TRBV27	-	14	CASSLSAGSRVQYF	TGTGCCAGCAGTTTATCGGCCGGGTCCCGGGTGCAGTACTTC
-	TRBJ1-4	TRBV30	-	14	CAWSVQTANEKLFF	TGTGCCTGGAGTGTACAGACAGCAAATGAAAAACTGTTTTTT
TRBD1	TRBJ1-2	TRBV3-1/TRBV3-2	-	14	CASSQDTGVDGYTF	TGTGCCAGCAGCCAAGACACAGGGGTGGATGGCTACACCTTC
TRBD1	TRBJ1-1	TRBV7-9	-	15	CASSSRGRINTEAFF	TGTGCCAGCAGCTCCAGGGGGAGAATCAACACTGAAGCTTTCTTT
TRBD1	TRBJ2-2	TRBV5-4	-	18	CASSRRSGQSTNTGELFF	TGTGCCAGCAGCCGCCGTTCGGGACAGTCAACGAACACCGGGGAGCTGTTTTTT
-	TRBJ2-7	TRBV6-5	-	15	CASSYYPTATYEQYF	TGTGCCAGCAGTTACTATCCCACCGCGACCTACGAGCAGTACTTC
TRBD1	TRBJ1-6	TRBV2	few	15	CASRPQDRGGSPLHF	TGTGCCAGCAGACCACAGGACAGGGGGGGTTCACCCCTCCACTTT
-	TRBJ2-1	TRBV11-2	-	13	CASSPDRYNEQFF	TGTGCCAGCAGCCCCGACAGATACAATGAGCAGTTCTTC
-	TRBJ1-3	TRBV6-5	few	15	CASSPTGFSGNTIYF	TGTGCCAGCAGCCCCACAGGATTCTCTGGAAACACCATATATTTT
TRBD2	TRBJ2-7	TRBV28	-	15	CASSLLGLANYEQYF	TGTGCCAGCAGTTTATTGGGACTAGCGAACTACGAGCAGTACTTC
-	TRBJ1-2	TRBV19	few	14	CASNGQFLNYGYTF	TGTGCCAGTAACGGACAGTTCCTTAACTATGGCTACACCTTC
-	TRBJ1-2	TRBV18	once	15	CASSPTEGANYGYTF	TGTGCCAGCTCACCAACGGAGGGAGCTAACTATGGCTACACCTTC
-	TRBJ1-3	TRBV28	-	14	CASSLPGVGNTIYF	TGTGCCAGCAGTTTACCCGGGGTCGGAAACACCATATATTTT
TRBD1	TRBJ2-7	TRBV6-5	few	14	CASSDPGQTYEQYF	TGTGCCAGCAGCGATCCGGGACAGACCTACGAGCAGTACTTC
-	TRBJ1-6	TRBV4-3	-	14	CASSQGGRHSPLHF	TGCGCCAGCAGCCAAGGGGGGCGGCATTCACCCCTCCACTTT
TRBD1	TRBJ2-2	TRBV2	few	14	CASKRTGGTGELFF	TGTGCCAGCAAACGAACAGGGGGCACCGGGGAGCTGTTTTTT
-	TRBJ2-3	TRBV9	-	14	CASSSGGGSDTQYF	TGTGCCAGCAGCTCCGGCGGGGGCTCAGATACGCAGTATTTT
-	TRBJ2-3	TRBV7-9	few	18	CASSRLVRGLAYTDTQYF	TGTGCCAGCAGCCGATTAGTTAGGGGACTGGCCTACACAGATACGCAGTATTTT
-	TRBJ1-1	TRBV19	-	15	CASKWSAGPNTEAFF	TGTGCCAGTAAATGGTCGGCAGGCCCGAACACTGAAGCTTTCTTT
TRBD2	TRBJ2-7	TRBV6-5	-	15	CASRSGASGPYEQYF	TGTGCCAGCAGGTCAGGTGCTAGCGGACCCTACGAGCAGTACTTC
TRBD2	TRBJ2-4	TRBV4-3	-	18	CASSQDVGGTGTKNIQYF	TGCGCCAGCAGCCAAGATGTCGGGGGGACGGGAACCAAAAACATTCAGTACTTC
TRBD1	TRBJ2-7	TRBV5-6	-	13	CASSTTGDYEQYF	TGTGCCAGCAGCACCACAGGGGACTACGAGCAGTACTTC
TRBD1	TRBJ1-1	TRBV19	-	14	CASSLGQQNTEAFF	TGTGCCAGTAGCCTGGGACAGCAGAACACTGAAGCTTTCTTT
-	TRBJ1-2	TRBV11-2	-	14	CASSLGPVGYGYTF	TGTGCCAGCAGCTTAGGTCCGGTTGGTTATGGCTACACCTTC
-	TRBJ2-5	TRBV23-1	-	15	CASSQSRVYQETQYF	TGCGCCAGCAGTCAATCGCGGGTGTACCAAGAGACCCAGTACTTC